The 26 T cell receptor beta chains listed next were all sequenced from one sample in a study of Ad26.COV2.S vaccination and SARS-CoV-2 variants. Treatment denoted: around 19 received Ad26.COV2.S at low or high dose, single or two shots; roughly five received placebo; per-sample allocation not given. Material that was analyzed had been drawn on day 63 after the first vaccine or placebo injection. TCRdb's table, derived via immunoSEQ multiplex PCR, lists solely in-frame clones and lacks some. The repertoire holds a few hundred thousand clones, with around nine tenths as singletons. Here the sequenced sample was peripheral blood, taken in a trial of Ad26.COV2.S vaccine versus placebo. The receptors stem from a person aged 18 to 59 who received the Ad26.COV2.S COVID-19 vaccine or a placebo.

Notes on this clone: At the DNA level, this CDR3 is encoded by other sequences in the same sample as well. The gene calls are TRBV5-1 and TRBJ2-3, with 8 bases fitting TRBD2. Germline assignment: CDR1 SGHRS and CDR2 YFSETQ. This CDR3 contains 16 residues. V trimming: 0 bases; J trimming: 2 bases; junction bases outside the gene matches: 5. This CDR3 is CASSLGLAGTTDTQYF. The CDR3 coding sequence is TGCGCCAGCAGCTTGGGGCTAGCGGGCACCACAGATACGCAGTATTTT.

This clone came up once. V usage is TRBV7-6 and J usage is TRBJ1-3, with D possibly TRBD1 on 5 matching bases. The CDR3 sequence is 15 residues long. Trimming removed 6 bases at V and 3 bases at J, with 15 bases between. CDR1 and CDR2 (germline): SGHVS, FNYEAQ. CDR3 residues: CASSRGSGVGNTIYF. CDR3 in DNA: TGTGCCAGCAGTCGGGGCTCCGGGGTTGGAAACACCATATATTTT.

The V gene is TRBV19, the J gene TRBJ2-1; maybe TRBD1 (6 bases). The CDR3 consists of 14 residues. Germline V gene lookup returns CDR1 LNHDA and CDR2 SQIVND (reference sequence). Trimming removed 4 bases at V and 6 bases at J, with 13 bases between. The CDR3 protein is CASSTRTAPNEQFF. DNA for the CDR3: TGTGCCAGTAGTACTAGGACAGCTCCCAATGAGCAGTTCTTC.

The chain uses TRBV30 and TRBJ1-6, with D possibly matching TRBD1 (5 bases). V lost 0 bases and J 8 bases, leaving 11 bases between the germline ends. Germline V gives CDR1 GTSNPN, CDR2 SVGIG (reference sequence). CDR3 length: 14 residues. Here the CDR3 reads CAWSVTGGYSPLHF. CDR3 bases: TGTGCCTGGAGTGTAACCGGGGGGTATTCACCCCTCCACTTT.

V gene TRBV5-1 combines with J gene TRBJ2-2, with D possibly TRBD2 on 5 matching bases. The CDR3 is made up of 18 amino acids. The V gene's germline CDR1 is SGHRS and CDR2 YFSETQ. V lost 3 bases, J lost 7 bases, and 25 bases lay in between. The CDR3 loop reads CASSSGLSGAWADGELFF. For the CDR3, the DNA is TGCGCCAGCAGCTCGGGTCTAAGCGGAGCCTGGGCCGACGGGGAGCTGTTTTTT.

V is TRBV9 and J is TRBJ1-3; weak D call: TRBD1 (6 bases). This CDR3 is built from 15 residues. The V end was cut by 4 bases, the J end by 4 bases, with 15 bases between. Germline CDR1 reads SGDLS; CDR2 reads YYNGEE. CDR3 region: CASSLGPGTGNTIYF. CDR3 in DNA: TGTGCCAGCAGCCTCGGCCCAGGGACAGGAAACACCATATATTTT.

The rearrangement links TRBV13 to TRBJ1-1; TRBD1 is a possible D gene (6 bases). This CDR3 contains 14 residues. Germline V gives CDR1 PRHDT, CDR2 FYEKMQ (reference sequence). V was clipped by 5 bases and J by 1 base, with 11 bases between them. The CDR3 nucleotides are TGTGCCAGCAGCCCTAAGGGGGAGAACACTGAAGCTTTCTTT. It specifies CASSPKGENTEAFF.

The CDR3 region is CASSEYVDRGKNEQFF. For the CDR3, the DNA is TGCGCCAGCAGTGAGTACGTGGACAGGGGTAAGAATGAGCAGTTCTTC. The V and J genes are TRBV10-1 and TRBJ2-1; 9 positions match TRBD1. This CDR3 contains 16 residues. The ends lost 1 base at V and 7 bases at J; junction bases unmatched: 8. CDR1 WNHNN and CDR2 SYGVQD come from the germline V gene (reference sequence).

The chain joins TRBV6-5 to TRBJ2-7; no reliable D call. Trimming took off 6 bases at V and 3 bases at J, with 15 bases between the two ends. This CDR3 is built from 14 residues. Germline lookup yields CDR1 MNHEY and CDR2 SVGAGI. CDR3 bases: TGTGCCAGCAGCTCCGGGCGAACGGTCTACGAGCAGTACTTC. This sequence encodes CASSSGRTVYEQYF.

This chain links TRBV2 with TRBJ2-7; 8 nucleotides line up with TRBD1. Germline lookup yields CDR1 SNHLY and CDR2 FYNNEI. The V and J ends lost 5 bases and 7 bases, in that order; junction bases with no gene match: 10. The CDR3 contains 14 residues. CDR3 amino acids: CASSKTGGTQEQYF. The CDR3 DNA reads TGTGCCAGCAGTAAAACAGGGGGGACACAAGAGCAGTACTTC.

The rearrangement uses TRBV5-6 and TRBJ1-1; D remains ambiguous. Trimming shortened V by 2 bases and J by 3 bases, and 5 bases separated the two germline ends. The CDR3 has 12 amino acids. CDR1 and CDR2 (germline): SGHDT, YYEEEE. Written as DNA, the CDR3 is TGTGCCAGCAGCTTACAGTACACTGAAGCTTTCTTT. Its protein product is CASSLQYTEAFF.

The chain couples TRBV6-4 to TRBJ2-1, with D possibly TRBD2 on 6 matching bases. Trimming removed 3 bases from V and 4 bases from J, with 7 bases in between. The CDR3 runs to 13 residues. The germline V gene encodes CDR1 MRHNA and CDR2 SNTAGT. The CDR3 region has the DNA TGTGCCAGCAGTGAGCGGGAATACAATGAGCAGTTCTTC. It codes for CASSEREYNEQFF.

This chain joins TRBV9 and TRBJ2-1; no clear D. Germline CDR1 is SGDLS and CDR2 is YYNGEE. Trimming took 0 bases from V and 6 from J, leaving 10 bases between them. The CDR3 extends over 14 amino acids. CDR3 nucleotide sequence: TGTGCCAGCAGCGTAGGGCTCACTACCAATGAGCAGTTCTTC. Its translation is CASSVGLTTNEQFF.

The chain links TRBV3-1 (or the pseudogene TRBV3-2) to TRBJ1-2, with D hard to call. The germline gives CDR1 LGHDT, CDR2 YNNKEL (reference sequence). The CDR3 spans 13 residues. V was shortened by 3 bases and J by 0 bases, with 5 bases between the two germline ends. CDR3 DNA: TGTGCCAGCAGCCAGGGAGCTAACTATGGCTACACCTTC. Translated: CASSQGANYGYTF.

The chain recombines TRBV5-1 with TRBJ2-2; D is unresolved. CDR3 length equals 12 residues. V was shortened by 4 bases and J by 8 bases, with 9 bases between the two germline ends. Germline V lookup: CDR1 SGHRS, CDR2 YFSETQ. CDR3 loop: CASSPIRGELFF. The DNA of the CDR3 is TGCGCCAGCAGCCCCATCCGGGGGGAGCTGTTTTTT.

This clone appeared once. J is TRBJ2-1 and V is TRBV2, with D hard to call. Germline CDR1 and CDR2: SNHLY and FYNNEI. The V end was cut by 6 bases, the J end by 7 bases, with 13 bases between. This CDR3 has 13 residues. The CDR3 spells CASSTDTINEQFF. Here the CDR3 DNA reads TGTGCCAGCAGCACTGACACCATAAATGAGCAGTTCTTC.

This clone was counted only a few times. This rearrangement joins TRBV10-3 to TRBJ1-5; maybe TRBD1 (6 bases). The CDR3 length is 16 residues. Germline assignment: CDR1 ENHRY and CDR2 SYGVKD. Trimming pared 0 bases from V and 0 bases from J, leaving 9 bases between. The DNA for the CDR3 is TGTGCCATCAGTGAGTCGAGAGGGGGTAGCAATCAGCCCCAGCATTTT. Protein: CAISESRGGSNQPQHF.

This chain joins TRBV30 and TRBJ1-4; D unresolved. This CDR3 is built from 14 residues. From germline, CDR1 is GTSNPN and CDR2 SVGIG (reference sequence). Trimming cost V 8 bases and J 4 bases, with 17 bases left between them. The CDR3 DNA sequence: TGTGCCGGGTTTTCGAGGGTATTTAATGAAAAACTGTTTTTT. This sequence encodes CAGFSRVFNEKLFF.

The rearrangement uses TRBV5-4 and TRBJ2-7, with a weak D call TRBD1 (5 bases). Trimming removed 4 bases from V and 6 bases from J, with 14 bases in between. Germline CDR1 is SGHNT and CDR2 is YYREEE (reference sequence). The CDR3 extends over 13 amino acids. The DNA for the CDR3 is TGTGCCAGCAGCGAACGACAGATAGGCGAGCAGTACTTC. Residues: CASSERQIGEQYF. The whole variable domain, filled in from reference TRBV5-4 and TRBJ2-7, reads ETGVTQSPTHLIKTRGQQVTLRCSSQSGHNTVSWYQQALGQGPQFIFQYYREEENGRGNFPPRFSGLQFPNYSSELNVNALELDDSALYLCASSERQIGEQYFGPGTRLTVT.

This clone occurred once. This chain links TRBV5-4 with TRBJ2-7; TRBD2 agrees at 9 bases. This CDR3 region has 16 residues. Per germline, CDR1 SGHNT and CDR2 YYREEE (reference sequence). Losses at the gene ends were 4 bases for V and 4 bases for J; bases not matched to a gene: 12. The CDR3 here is CASSRYYSGSLYEQYF. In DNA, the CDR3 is TGTGCCAGCAGCCGATATTATAGCGGGAGTTTGTACGAGCAGTACTTC.

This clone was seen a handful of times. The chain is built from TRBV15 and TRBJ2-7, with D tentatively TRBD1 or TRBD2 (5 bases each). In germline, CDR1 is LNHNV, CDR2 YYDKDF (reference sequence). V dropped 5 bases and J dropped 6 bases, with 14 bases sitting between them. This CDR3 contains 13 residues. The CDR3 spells CATSLGVVGEQYF. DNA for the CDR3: TGTGCCACCAGCTTGGGGGTTGTTGGCGAGCAGTACTTC.

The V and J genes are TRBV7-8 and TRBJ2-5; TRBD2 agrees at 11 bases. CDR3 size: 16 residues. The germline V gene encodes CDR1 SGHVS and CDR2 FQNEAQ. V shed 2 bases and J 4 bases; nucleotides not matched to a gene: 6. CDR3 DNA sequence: TGTGCCAGCAGCTTACTTGGCCTAGCGGGAGGAGAGACCCAGTACTTC. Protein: CASSLLGLAGGETQYF.

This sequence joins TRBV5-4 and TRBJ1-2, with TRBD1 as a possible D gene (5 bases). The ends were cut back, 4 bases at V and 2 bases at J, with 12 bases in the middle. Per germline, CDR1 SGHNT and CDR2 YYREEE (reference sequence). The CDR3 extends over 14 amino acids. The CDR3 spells CASSDVRENYGYTF. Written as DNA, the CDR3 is TGTGCCAGCAGCGATGTCAGGGAGAACTATGGCTACACCTTC. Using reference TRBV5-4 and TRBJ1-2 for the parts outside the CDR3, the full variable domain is ETGVTQSPTHLIKTRGQQVTLRCSSQSGHNTVSWYQQALGQGPQFIFQYYREEENGRGNFPPRFSGLQFPNYSSELNVNALELDDSALYLCASSDVRENYGYTFGSGTRLTVV.

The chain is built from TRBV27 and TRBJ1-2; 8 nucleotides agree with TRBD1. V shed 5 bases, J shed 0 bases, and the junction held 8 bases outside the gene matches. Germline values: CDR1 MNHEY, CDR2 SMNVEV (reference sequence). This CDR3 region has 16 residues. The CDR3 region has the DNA TGTGCCAGCAGTCCCGGGACAGGTTATTCTAACTATGGCTACACCTTC. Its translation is CASSPGTGYSNYGYTF.

The CDR3 DNA follows: TGCAGCGTTGGGGAAGCGGGAGGGCCAGCAGATACGCAGTATTTT. Protein sequence: CSVGEAGGPADTQYF. This chain uses TRBV29-1 with TRBJ2-3; 10 bases map to TRBD2. From germline, CDR1 is SQVTM and CDR2 ANQGSEA. This CDR3 is 15 amino acids long. Trimming took 4 bases from V and 4 from J; bases not matched to a gene: 8.

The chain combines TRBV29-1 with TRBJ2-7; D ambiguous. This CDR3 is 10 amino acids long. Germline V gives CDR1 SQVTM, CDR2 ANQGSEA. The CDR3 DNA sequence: TGCAGTGCCGGCTCCTACGAGCAGTACTTC. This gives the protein CSAGSYEQYF.